This entry features one TCR beta chain sequence. The antigen remains unidentified. CDR1 SGHTA and CDR2 FQGNSA come from the germline V gene. Trimming pared 2 bases from V and 0 bases from J, leaving 10 bases between. The CDR3 has 15 amino acids. These data come from a study of cytomegalovirus exposure and HLA in healthy donors. Study observations and caveats: The study listed roughly 160 cytomegalovirus-associated TCR beta chains. HLA-A and HLA-B allele assignments for most subjects were reportedly predicted accurately using TCR beta sequences.

Unrecorded immune exposures were likely, despite nominal health at sampling. PCR employed 60 Vbeta and 13 Jbeta primers. Some clones are missing from TCRdb's copy, which holds only in-frame ones; the method was immunoSEQ multiplex PCR. This sample has roughly 140,000 clones, with over 60% found just once. The receptor was derived from a woman in her thirties in good health and CMV-seronegative. The sample taken for sequencing was PBMCs. J is TRBJ1-2 and V is TRBV7-2, with a tentative D call TRBD1 (6 bases). CDR3 loop: CASSLRQGTNYGYTF. CDR3 nucleotides: TGTGCCAGCAGCTTAAGGCAGGGGACTAACTATGGCTACACCTTC.